The text below deals with one TCR beta chain. Its antigen is not known. The data belong to a study of T cells after yellow fever vaccination. The study made its TCR cDNA through 5'RACE template switching. That step introduced a universal primer site along with UMIs. One entry per CDR3 protein, called by TCRdb with MiXCR from the 5' RACE reads. The repertoire has 550,000 to 750,000 distinct CDR3 sequences, roughly 12% of them found once; the top ten carry over 12%. Study-wide points: Post-booster samples contained most primary-vaccination clones (about 95% CD4, almost 90% CD8).

Trimming cost V 1 base and J 1 base, with 13 bases left between them. Germline CDR1 and CDR2: DFQATT and SNEGSKA (reference sequence). The CDR3 has 16 residues. V usage is TRBV20-1 and J usage is TRBJ1-4; D is possibly TRBD1 (5 bases). Here the sequenced sample was PBMCs, taken on the day of the yellow fever booster vaccination. The receptor was isolated from a man aged 30 to 45 who received the YFV17D yellow fever vaccine. CDR3: CSARVPAGLTNEKLFF. Here the CDR3 DNA reads TGCAGTGCTAGAGTGCCGGCAGGGTTAACTAATGAAAAACTGTTTTTT.